The present T cell receptor beta chain was sequenced within a study of shared clonotypes between healthy human individuals. Clones were sequenced by immunoSEQ multiplex PCR, and TCRdb holds only the in-frame ones, with some missing. The data contain about 520,000 clones, roughly 80% of them seen just once; the ten biggest clones take up 12%. As concerns this clone: The target antigen is unknown.

Study-wide results and limits: The sole specimen, blood, was sampled, and tissue repertoires likely differ.

CDR3 length equals 14 residues. The V gene's germline CDR1 is SGHRS and CDR2 YFSETQ. V lost 0 bases to trimming and J lost 4 bases, with 10 bases between them. It was about 84 million PBMCs that unsorted samples used for genomic DNA. The chain joins TRBV5-1 to TRBJ2-5; D is uncertain. The sample was PBMCs. This TCR derives from a woman aged 40 to 50 in good health. Some clones in this sample may be carry-over from other donors' samples. CDR3 in amino acids: CASSLGDRVETQYF. In nucleotides, the CDR3 is TGCGCCAGCAGCTTGGGGGATCGAGTAGAGACCCAGTACTTC.